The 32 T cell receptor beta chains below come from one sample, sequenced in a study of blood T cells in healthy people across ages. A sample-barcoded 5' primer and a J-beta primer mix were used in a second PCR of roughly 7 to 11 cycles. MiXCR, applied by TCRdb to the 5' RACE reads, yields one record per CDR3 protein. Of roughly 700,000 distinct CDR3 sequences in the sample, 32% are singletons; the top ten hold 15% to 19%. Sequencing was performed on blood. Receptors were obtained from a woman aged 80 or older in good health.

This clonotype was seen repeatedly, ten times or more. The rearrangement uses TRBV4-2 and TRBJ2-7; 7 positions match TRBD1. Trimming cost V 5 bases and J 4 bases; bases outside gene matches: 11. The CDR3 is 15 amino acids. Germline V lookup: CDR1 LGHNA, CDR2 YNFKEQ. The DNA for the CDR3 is TGTGCCAGCAGCATCCGGACAGGCGGACTGTACGAGCAGTACTTC. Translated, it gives CASSIRTGGLYEQYF.

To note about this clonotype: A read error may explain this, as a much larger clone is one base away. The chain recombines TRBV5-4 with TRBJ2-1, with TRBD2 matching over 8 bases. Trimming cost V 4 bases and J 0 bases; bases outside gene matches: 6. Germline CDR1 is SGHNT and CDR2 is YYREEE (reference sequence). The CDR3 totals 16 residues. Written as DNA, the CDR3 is TGTGCCAGCAGCCGTAGCGGGGTCAGCTCCTACAATGAGCAGTTCTTC. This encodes CASSRSGVSSYNEQFF.

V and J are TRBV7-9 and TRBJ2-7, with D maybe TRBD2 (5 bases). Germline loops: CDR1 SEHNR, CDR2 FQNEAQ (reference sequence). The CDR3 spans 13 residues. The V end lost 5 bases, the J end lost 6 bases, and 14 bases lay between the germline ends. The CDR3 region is CASSPASSSEQYF. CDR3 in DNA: TGTGCCAGCAGCCCAGCTAGCTCTTCCGAGCAGTACTTC.

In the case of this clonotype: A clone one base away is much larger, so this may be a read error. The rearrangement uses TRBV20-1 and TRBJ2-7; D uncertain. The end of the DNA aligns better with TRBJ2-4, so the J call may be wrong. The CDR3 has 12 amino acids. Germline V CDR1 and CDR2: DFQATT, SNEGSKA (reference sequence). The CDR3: CSARGPGSIQYF. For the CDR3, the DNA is TGCAGTGCTAGAGGGCCAGGTAGCATTCAGTACTTC.

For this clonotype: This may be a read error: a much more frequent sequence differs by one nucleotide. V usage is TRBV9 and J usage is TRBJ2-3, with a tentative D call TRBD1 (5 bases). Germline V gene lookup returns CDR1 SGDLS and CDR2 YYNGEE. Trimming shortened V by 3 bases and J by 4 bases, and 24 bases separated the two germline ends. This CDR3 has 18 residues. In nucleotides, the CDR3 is TGTGCCAGCAGCGCTACATTATTAGGGGTGGGGCACGCAGATACGCAGTATTTT. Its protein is CASSATLLGVGHADTQYF.

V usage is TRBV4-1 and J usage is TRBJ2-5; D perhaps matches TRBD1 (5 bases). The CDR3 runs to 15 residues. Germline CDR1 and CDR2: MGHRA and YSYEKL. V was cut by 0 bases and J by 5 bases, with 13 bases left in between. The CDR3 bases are TGCGCCAGCAGCCAAGATTCGACAAGGGGTGAGACCCAGTACTTC. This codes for CASSQDSTRGETQYF.

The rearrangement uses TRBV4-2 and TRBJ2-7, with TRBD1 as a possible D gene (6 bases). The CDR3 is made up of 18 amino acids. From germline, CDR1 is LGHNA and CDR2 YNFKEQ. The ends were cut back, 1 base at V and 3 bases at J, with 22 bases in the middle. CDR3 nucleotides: TGTGCCAGCAGCCAAGCGCCGTTAGGGGGACATCGTTTCTACGAGCAGTACTTC. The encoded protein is CASSQAPLGGHRFYEQYF.

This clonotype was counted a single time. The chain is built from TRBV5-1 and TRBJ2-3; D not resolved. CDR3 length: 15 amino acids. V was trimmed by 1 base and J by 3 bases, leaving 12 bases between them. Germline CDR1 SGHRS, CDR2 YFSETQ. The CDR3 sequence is CASSLFADRTDTQYF. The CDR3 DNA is TGCGCCAGCAGCTTGTTTGCGGATCGAACAGATACGCAGTATTTT.

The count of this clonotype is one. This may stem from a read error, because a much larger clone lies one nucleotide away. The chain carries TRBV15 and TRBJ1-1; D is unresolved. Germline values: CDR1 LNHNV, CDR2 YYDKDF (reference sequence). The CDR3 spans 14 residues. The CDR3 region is CAASRDRMNTEAFF. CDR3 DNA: TGTGCCGCCAGCAGAGATAGAATGAACACTGAAGCTTTCTTT.

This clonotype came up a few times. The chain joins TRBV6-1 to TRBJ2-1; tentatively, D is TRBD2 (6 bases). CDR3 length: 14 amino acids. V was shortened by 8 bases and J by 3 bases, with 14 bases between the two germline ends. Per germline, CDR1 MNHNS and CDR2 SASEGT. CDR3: CASRDSFVYNEQFF. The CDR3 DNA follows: TGTGCCAGCCGGGACTCCTTCGTCTACAATGAGCAGTTCTTC.

DNA for the CDR3: TGTGCCAGCAGTTACTCGGGGGGCTCGGACACCGGGGAGCTGTTTTTT. It translates to CASSYSGGSDTGELFF. The chain uses TRBV6-5 and TRBJ2-2, with D perhaps TRBD1 or TRBD2 (6 bases each). The CDR3 has 16 residues. Trimming removed 0 bases at V and 3 bases at J, with 11 bases between. CDR1 is MNHEY and CDR2 is SVGAGI in the germline V gene.

The CDR3 bases are TGTGCCAGTAGGCCTAGGGGACAGGGGGCTGAAGACCAGTTCTTC. Translated, it gives CASRPRGQGAEDQFF. The chain uses TRBV19 and TRBJ2-1, with TRBD1 identical over 12 bases. There are 15 residues in the CDR3. Germline assignment: CDR1 LNHDA and CDR2 SQIVND (reference sequence). V was pared by 6 bases and J by 13 bases, with 13 bases of the junction left unmatched.

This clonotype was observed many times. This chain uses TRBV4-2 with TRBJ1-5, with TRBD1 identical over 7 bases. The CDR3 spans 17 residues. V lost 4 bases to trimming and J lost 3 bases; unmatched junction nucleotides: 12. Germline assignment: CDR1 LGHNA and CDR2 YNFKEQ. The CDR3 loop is CASSPTQGDNFNQPQHF. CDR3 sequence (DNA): TGTGCCAGCAGCCCAACTCAGGGGGATAATTTCAATCAGCCCCAGCATTTT.

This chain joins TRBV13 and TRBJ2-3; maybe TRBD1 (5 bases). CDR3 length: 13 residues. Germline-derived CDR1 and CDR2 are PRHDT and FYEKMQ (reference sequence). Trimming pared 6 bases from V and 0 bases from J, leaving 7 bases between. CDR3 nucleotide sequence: TGTGCCAGCAGACAGGAAAGCACAGATACGCAGTATTTT. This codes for CASRQESTDTQYF.

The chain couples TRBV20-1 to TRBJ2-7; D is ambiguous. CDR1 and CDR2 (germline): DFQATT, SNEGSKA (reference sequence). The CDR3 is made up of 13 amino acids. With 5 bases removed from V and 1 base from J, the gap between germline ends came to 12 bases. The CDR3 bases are TGCAGTGCTTACTTCAGGAGATCCTACGAGCAGTACTTC. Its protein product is CSAYFRRSYEQYF.

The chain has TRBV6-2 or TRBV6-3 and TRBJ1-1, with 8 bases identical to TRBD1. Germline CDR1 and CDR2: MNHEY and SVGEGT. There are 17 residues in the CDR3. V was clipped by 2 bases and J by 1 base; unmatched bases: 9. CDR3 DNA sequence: TGTGCCAGCAGTTACCTCGTGGACAGGGCGAGGAACACTGAAGCTTTCTTT. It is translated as CASSYLVDRARNTEAFF.

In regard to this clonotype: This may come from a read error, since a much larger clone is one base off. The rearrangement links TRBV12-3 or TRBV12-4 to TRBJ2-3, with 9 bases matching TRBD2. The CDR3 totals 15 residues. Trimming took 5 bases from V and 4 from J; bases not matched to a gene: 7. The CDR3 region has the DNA TGTGCCAGCAGTCCCCGCGGCGGGGGGGCAGATACGCAGTATTTT. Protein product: CASSPRGGGADTQYF.

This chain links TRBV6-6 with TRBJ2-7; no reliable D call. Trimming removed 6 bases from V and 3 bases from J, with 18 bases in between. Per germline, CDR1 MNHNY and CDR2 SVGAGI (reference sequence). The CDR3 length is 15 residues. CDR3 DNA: TGTGCCAGCAGCCGACCCTCCGACGCGGTCTACGAGCAGTACTTC. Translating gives CASSRPSDAVYEQYF.

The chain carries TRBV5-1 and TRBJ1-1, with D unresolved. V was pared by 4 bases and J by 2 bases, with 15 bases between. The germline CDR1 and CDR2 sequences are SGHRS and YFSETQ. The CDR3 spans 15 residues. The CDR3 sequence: CASSKASGPNTEAFF. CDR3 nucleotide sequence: TGCGCCAGCAGCAAGGCGTCAGGCCCCAACACTGAAGCTTTCTTT.

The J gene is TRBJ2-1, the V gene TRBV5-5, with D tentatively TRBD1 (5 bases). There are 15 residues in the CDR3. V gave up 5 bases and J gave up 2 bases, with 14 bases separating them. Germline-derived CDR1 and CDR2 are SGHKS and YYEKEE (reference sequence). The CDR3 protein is CASSTQGSPYNEQFF. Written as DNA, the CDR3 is TGTGCCAGCAGTACCCAGGGTTCCCCCTACAATGAGCAGTTCTTC.

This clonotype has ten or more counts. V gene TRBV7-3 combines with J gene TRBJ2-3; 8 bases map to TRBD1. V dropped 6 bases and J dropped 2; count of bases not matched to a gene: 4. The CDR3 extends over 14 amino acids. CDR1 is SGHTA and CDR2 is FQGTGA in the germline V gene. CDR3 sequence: CASSGTGFTDTQYF. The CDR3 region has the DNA TGTGCCAGCAGTGGGACAGGATTCACAGATACGCAGTATTTT.

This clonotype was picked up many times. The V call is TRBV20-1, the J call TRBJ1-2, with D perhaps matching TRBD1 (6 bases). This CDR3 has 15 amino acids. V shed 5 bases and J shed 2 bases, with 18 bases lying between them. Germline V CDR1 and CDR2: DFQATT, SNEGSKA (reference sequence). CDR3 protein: CSALKLRDTNYGYTF. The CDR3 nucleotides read TGCAGTGCTCTAAAGCTCAGGGACACCAACTATGGCTACACCTTC.

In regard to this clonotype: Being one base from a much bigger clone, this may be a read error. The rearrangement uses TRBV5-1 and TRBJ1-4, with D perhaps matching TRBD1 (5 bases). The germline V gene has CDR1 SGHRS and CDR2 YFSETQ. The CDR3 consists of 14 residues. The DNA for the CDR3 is TGCGCCAGCAGGCCTGACAGAGCCTATGAAAAACGGTTTTTT. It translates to CASRPDRAYEKRFF.

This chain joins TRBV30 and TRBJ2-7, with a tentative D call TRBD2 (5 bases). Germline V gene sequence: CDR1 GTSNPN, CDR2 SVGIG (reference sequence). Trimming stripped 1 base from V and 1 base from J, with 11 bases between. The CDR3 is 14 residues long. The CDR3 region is CAWSGMGSSYEQYF. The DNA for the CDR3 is TGTGCCTGGAGTGGCATGGGGAGTTCCTACGAGCAGTACTTC.

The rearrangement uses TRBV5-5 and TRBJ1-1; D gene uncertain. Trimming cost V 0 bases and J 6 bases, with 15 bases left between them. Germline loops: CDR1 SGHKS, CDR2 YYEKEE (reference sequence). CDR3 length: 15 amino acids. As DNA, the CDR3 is TGTGCCAGCAGCTTGGGGGGTAATTATGGAGCTGAAGCTTTCTTT. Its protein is CASSLGGNYGAEAFF. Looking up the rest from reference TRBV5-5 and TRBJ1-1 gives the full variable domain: DAGVTQSPTHLIKTRGQQVTLRCSPISGHKSVSWYQQVLGQGPQFIFQYYEKEERGRGNFPDRFSARQFPNYSSELNVNALLLGDSALYLCASSLGGNYGAEAFFGQGTRLTVV.

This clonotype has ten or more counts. CDR3 bases: TGTGCCAGCAGCGCCCAGCGTTCGGGTAATTCACCCCTCCACTTT. Protein product: CASSAQRSGNSPLHF. The chain recombines TRBV9 with TRBJ1-6, with D uncertain. The CDR3 sequence is 15 residues long. Germline V CDR1 and CDR2: SGDLS, YYNGEE. Trimming removed 3 bases from V and 6 bases from J, with 13 bases in between.

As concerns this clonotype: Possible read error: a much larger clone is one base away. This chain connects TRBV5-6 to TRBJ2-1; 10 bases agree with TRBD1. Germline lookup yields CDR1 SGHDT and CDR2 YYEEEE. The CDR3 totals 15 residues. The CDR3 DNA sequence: TGTGCCGGCAGCGGCTCAGGACAGGGGGTGAGTGAGCAGTTCTTC. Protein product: CAGSGSGQGVSEQFF.

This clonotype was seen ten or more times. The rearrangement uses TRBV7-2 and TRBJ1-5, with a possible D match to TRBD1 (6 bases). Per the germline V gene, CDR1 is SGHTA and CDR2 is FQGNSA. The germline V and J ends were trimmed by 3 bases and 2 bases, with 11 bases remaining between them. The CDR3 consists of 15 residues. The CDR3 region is CASSLSRGRNQPQHF. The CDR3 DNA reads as TGTGCCAGCAGCTTGAGCAGGGGACGCAATCAGCCCCAGCATTTT.

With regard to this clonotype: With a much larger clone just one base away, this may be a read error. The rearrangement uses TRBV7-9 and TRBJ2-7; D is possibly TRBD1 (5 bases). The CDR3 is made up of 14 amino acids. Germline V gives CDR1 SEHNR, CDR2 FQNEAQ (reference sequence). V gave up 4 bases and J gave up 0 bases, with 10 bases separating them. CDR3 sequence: CASSCAGNSYEQYF. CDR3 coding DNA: TGTGCCAGCAGCTGCGCAGGGAACTCCTACGAGCAGTACTTC.

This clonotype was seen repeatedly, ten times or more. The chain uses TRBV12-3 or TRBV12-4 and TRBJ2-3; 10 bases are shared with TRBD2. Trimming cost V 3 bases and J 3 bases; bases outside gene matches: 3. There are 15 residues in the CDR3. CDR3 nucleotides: TGTGCCAGCAGTTTGGCTAGCGGGGGAACAGATACGCAGTATTTT. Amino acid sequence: CASSLASGGTDTQYF.

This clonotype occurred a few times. The CDR3 DNA follows: TGCAGCGTTGAGGGACAGGGGGACGAGCAGTACTTC. Encoded protein: CSVEGQGDEQYF. The chain links TRBV29-1 to TRBJ2-7; TRBD1 matches at 11 bases. V trimming: 3 bases; J trimming: 5 bases; junction bases outside the gene matches: 0. The CDR3 loop spans 12 amino acids. The germline gives CDR1 SQVTM, CDR2 ANQGSEA.

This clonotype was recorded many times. The CDR3 loop reads CSASSGQGRTEAFF. The CDR3 region has the DNA TGCAGTGCTAGCTCGGGACAGGGAAGGACTGAAGCTTTCTTT. V and J are TRBV20-1 and TRBJ1-1, with 9 bases that match TRBD1. Germline trimming cut 3 bases from V and 5 bases from J; bases unmatched to any gene: 7. The CDR3 length is 14 residues. Germline V lookup: CDR1 DFQATT, CDR2 SNEGSKA (reference sequence).